This section outlines one T cell receptor beta chain sequence together with its context. Its antigen remains unidentified. No much larger clone is present one base from it, and per-base qualities are unavailable. For every enrolled patient, mismatch repair deficiency was confirmed by either polymerase chain reaction or immunohistochemistry. TCR sequencing was performed for a few patients who responded to pembrolizumab therapy. The phase II trial prospectively tested pembrolizumab PD-1 blockade in advanced mismatch repair-deficient cancers regardless of tissue of origin. Peripheral blood T cell samples were collected serially, before PD-1 blockade began and at several time points afterward. Blood sampling times were reported as weeks after the first pembrolizumab dose. The CDR3 has 15 amino acids, counting the end cysteine and phenylalanine. The entry retains the CDR3 DNA only, 45 bases that are in frame from base 1. Via the germline V gene, CDR1 is SGHNT and CDR2 YENEEA. For this chain, trimming is 1 base at the V end and 6 bases at the J end, and the number of junction bases without a gene match is 3.

These data come from a study of PD-1 blockade in mismatch repair-deficient tumors (dated by TCRdb to about 2017). With regard to the full study: Between late 2013 and 2016, the trial enrolled fewer than 95 consecutive patients with 12 mismatch repair-deficient cancer types, every one of whom had been previously treated and was progressing. Tumor-associated T cell clones were tracked in the peripheral blood of patients responding to PD-1 blockade by deep sequencing of TCR CDR3 regions. Overall study outcomes, separate from this receptor: After pembrolizumab, tumor-resident clones, which were often undetectable in blood before treatment, expanded rapidly and then contracted, generally ahead of radiologic responses.

Receptors were amplified or captured by the immunoSEQ multiplex PCR assay. Here the immuneACCESS table is served through TCRdb, limited to in-frame sequences with V and J called. Missing clones are a known gap in these copies; in checked studies unresolved V genes cover under half, and the rest lacks a known reason. The sample table shows more than 20,000 clones, and around four fifths are seen once. The leading ten clones occupy more than 15% of the sample. The rearranged segments are TRBV11-3 and TRBJ2-1; a stretch of 10 junction bases matches TRBD1. The specimen was peripheral blood, collected 2 weeks after starting pembrolizumab. This TCR was recovered from an adult with mismatch repair-deficient cancer. DNA sequence: TGTGCCAGCAGCTTAGTCGGGACAGGGGTCAATGAGCAGTTCTTC. This yields the protein CASSLVGTGVNEQFF.